A single sample gave rise to the 22 T cell receptor beta chains below, sequenced in a study of shared clonotypes between healthy human individuals. The table came from immunoSEQ multiplex PCR; TCRdb's copy has only in-frame clones and leaves some out. The table includes some 1.5 million clones, about 96% detected once. Sequencing was performed on naive CD4+ T cells sorted from blood. Regarding subset: CD45RA+ positively selected. The receptors come from a man aged 25 to 45 in good health.

The J gene is TRBJ2-7, the V gene TRBV29-1; 7 bases map to TRBD1. CDR1 SQVTM and CDR2 ANQGSEA come from the germline V gene. V shed 0 bases, J shed 6 bases, and the junction held 11 bases outside the gene matches. The CDR3 extends over 15 amino acids. The CDR3 here is CSVEDLVKGAGEQYF. The CDR3 bases are TGCAGCGTTGAAGATTTGGTTAAGGGGGCAGGCGAGCAGTACTTC.

The CDR3 loop reads CASSEAAVNTEAFF. CDR3 coding DNA: TGTGCCAGCAGTGAAGCGGCGGTCAACACTGAAGCTTTCTTT. The V gene is TRBV6-1, the J gene TRBJ1-1; D remains ambiguous. The CDR3 has 14 amino acids. CDR1 MNHNS and CDR2 SASEGT come from the germline V gene. V was trimmed by 0 bases and J by 2 bases, leaving 7 bases between them.

V and J are TRBV2 and TRBJ2-5; D not certain. The V and J ends lost 8 bases and 1 base respectively, with 11 bases between them. Germline-derived CDR1 and CDR2 are SNHLY and FYNNEI. The CDR3 totals 13 residues. The CDR3 is CASVKVGQETQYF. CDR3 in DNA: TGTGCCAGCGTGAAAGTTGGCCAAGAGACCCAGTACTTC.

This chain links TRBV6-1 with TRBJ1-1; 8 nucleotides match TRBD1. CDR1 MNHNS and CDR2 SASEGT come from the germline V gene. V lost 10 bases, J lost 0 bases, and 7 bases stayed unmatched. This CDR3 has 14 residues. CDR3: CATIRGQVNTEAFF. The CDR3 nucleotides read TGTGCCACAATTCGGGGACAGGTGAACACTGAAGCTTTCTTT.

This clone was seen more than once but under ten times. The chain recombines TRBV2 with TRBJ1-5; D is unresolved. This CDR3 comprises 13 residues. V was cut by 6 bases and J by 5 bases, with 11 bases left in between. The germline CDR1 and CDR2 sequences are SNHLY and FYNNEI. CDR3 DNA: TGTGCCAGCAGATTGGGCATCGATCAGCCCCAGCATTTT. Its translation is CASRLGIDQPQHF.

This clone was counted between two and nine times. Other DNA sequences within the sample encode an identical CDR3. This chain connects TRBV5-8 to TRBJ1-3, with D uncertain. This CDR3 spans 12 amino acids. Per germline, CDR1 SGHTS and CDR2 YDEGEE. The V end was cut by 2 bases, the J end by 4 bases, with 4 bases between. The CDR3 sequence: CASSFRGNTIYF. The CDR3 DNA reads as TGTGCCAGCAGCTTCAGGGGAAACACCATATATTTT.

This clone was detected only once. The CDR3 loop reads CASNYGQNNEQFF. CDR3 coding DNA: TGCGCCAGCAACTATGGACAGAACAATGAGCAGTTCTTC. The V call is TRBV5-1, the J call TRBJ2-1, with D perhaps TRBD1 (6 bases). CDR1 SGHRS and CDR2 YFSETQ come from the germline V gene. V was cut by 6 bases and J by 5 bases, with 12 bases left in between. There are 13 residues in the CDR3.

The chain joins TRBV7-9 to TRBJ2-3; 11 nucleotides agree with TRBD2. The CDR3 consists of 16 residues. Germline V lookup: CDR1 SEHNR, CDR2 FQNEAQ (reference sequence). Unmatched junction bases numbered 8, after V lost 5 bases and J lost 4 bases. CDR3 coding DNA: TGTGCCAGCAGCCCACACCTAGCGGGAGGCCCAGATACGCAGTATTTT. It specifies CASSPHLAGGPDTQYF.

The gene calls are TRBV10-3 and TRBJ2-3; 9 nucleotides align to TRBD2. V trimming: 4 bases; J trimming: 0 bases; junction bases outside the gene matches: 8. CDR3 length: 17 amino acids. The V gene's germline CDR1 is ENHRY and CDR2 SYGVKD. For the CDR3, the DNA is TGTGCCATCAGTGCAGGGGGGAGCGGGAGGAGCACAGATACGCAGTATTTT. Amino acids: CAISAGGSGRSTDTQYF.

J is TRBJ2-7 and V is TRBV20-1; 7 bases line up with TRBD2. The length of the CDR3 is 11 residues. The V gene end was trimmed by 7 bases and the J gene end by 5 bases; junction bases not matched to a gene: 5. The germline V gene encodes CDR1 DFQATT and CDR2 SNEGSKA (reference sequence). CDR3 sequence: CSGTAGNEQYF. CDR3 sequence (DNA): TGCAGTGGAACAGCGGGAAACGAGCAGTACTTC.

This chain joins TRBV7-9 and TRBJ2-5; D not resolved. Per germline, CDR1 SEHNR and CDR2 FQNEAQ (reference sequence). The V and J ends lost 0 bases and 2 bases respectively, with 10 bases between them. CDR3 length equals 15 residues. CDR3 DNA sequence: TGTGCCAGCAGCTTAGCTCAAACCCATCAAGAGACCCAGTACTTC. Translated, it gives CASSLAQTHQETQYF.

The chain combines TRBV2 with TRBJ2-1; D is uncertain. Germline-derived CDR1 and CDR2 are SNHLY and FYNNEI. The CDR3 has 13 residues. Deletions cut 7 bases from V and 7 bases from J, with 14 bases between. The DNA of the CDR3 is TGTGCCAGCACCCAATACGAAGGGAATGAGCAGTTCTTC. It yields the protein CASTQYEGNEQFF.

The chain joins TRBV10-1 to TRBJ2-1; 11 bases agree with TRBD2. In germline, CDR1 is WNHNN, CDR2 SYGVQD (reference sequence). V shed 2 bases, J shed 6 bases, and the junction held 3 bases outside the gene matches. This CDR3 is 15 amino acids long. CDR3 sequence: CASSETSGRGNEQFF. CDR3 DNA: TGCGCCAGCAGTGAGACTAGCGGGAGAGGCAATGAGCAGTTCTTC.

This sequence joins TRBV28 and TRBJ1-2; 7 positions agree with TRBD1. This CDR3 spans 13 amino acids. The ends lost 6 bases at V and 2 bases at J; junction bases unmatched: 3. Looked up from germline, CDR1 is MDHEN and CDR2 is SYDVKM. The DNA for the CDR3 is TGTGCCAGCAGATCAGGGGGGAACTATGGCTACACCTTC. Its translation is CASRSGGNYGYTF.

J is TRBJ1-5 and V is TRBV27, with no clear D. From germline, CDR1 is MNHEY and CDR2 SMNVEV (reference sequence). With 3 bases removed from V and 2 bases from J, the gap between germline ends came to 5 bases. This CDR3 is 13 amino acids long. The CDR3 nucleotides read TGTGCCAGCAGTTTTAATCGCAATCAGCCCCAGCATTTT. This encodes CASSFNRNQPQHF.

This rearrangement joins TRBV28 to TRBJ2-1, with TRBD2 matching over 11 bases. There are 15 residues in the CDR3. Germline V gene lookup returns CDR1 MDHEN and CDR2 SYDVKM. The junction had 10 bases not matched to a gene; V was cut back by 6 bases and J by 9 bases. In DNA form, the CDR3 reads TGTGCCAGCAGCCTTCCACTAGCGGGAGTGGGTGAGCAGTTCTTC. Encoded protein: CASSLPLAGVGEQFF.

The chain recombines TRBV28 with TRBJ1-2; D gene uncertain. V lost 0 bases and J 8 bases, leaving 16 bases between the germline ends. The CDR3 loop spans 15 amino acids. CDR1 is MDHEN and CDR2 is SYDVKM in the germline V gene. CDR3 DNA: TGTGCCAGCAGTTTATGGGGCATCCAACCTATGGGCTACACCTTC. It codes for CASSLWGIQPMGYTF.

This chain uses TRBV7-9 with TRBJ1-1; TRBD1 matches 11 bases. V was clipped by 2 bases and J by 5 bases; unmatched bases: 4. CDR1 is SEHNR and CDR2 is FQNEAQ in the germline V gene (reference sequence). CDR3 length equals 15 residues. The CDR3 loop reads CASSLRGTGGTEAFF. In nucleotides, the CDR3 is TGTGCCAGCAGCTTAAGAGGGACAGGGGGAACTGAAGCTTTCTTT. The variable domain in full, completed from reference TRBV7-9 and TRBJ1-1, reads DTGVSQNPRHKITKRGQNVTFRCDPISEHNRLYWYRQTLGQGPEFLTYFQNEAQLEKSRLLSDRFSAERPKGSFSTLEIQRTEQGDSAMYLCASSLRGTGGTEAFFGQGTRLTVV.

This chain joins TRBV29-1 and TRBJ1-1, with 7 bases lining up with TRBD1. This CDR3 has 13 residues. Germline trimming cut 7 bases from V and 1 base from J; bases unmatched to any gene: 6. Germline loops: CDR1 SQVTM, CDR2 ANQGSEA. CDR3: CSAKGQPNTEAFF. The CDR3 DNA reads as TGCAGCGCCAAGGGACAGCCGAACACTGAAGCTTTCTTT.

The V call is TRBV10-3, the J call TRBJ2-7; D is possibly TRBD1 or TRBD2 (5 bases each). V lost 4 bases to trimming and J lost 3 bases, with 10 bases between them. The CDR3 runs 13 residues. Germline V gene lookup returns CDR1 ENHRY and CDR2 SYGVKD. In DNA, the CDR3 is TGTGCCATCAGTGCTGGGGGAGACTACGAGCAGTACTTC. Translating gives CAISAGGDYEQYF.

This clone has only a few counts. This chain connects TRBV7-8 to TRBJ2-7, with 8 bases lining up with TRBD1. The CDR3 runs 15 residues. V trimming: 5 bases; J trimming: 4 bases; junction bases outside the gene matches: 10. CDR1 and CDR2 (germline): SGHVS, FQNEAQ. The CDR3 bases are TGTGCCAGCAGCCCAATGGGACAGGCGGGATACGAGCAGTACTTC. As protein: CASSPMGQAGYEQYF. Full variable domain (outside the CDR3, taken from reference TRBV7-8 and TRBJ2-7): GAGVSQSPRYKVAKRGQDVALRCDPISGHVSLFWYQQALGQGPEFLTYFQNEAQLDKSGLPSDRFFAERPEGSVSTLKIQRTQQEDSAVYLCASSPMGQAGYEQYFGPGTRLTVT.

This chain joins TRBV29-1 and TRBJ2-3, with a weak D call TRBD1 (6 bases). CDR3 length: 13 amino acids. Germline assignment: CDR1 SQVTM and CDR2 ANQGSEA. V dropped 7 bases and J dropped 5 bases, with 16 bases sitting between them. The CDR3 sequence is CSGLTGSGDTQYF. Here the CDR3 DNA reads TGCAGCGGTCTGACAGGTTCTGGAGATACGCAGTATTTT.